This T cell receptor beta chain comes out of a study of CD8+ T cells in alopecia areata. With regard to this clone: Its cognate antigen is unknown.

General study results and limits: TCR sharing was clearer in mice than between patients, perhaps partly owing to patient HLA diversity.

The CDR3 has 13 residues. Per the germline V gene, CDR1 is GTSNPN and CDR2 is SVGIG (reference sequence). The J segment lost 6 bases and the V segment lost 5 bases, leaving 8 bases of the junction unmatched. It was cDNA, reverse transcribed from extracted RNA, that served as the sequencing template. Measured with immunoSEQ multiplex PCR; TCRdb has only the in-frame clones, and not every one. The table has 150,000 to 200,000 clones, about 55% seen once. Treatment specified: oral pan-JAK inhibitor, 5-10 mg twice daily. The source was CD8+ T cells sorted from blood, collected at week 24, from a patient treated with tofacitinib. The rearrangement joins TRBV30 to TRBJ2-3, with 7 bases fitting TRBD1. The sequence was obtained from a human donor with alopecia areata. The CDR3 DNA is TGTGCCTGGGACAGGGTGAAAGGGGATACGCAGTATTTT. It yields the protein CAWDRVKGDTQYF.